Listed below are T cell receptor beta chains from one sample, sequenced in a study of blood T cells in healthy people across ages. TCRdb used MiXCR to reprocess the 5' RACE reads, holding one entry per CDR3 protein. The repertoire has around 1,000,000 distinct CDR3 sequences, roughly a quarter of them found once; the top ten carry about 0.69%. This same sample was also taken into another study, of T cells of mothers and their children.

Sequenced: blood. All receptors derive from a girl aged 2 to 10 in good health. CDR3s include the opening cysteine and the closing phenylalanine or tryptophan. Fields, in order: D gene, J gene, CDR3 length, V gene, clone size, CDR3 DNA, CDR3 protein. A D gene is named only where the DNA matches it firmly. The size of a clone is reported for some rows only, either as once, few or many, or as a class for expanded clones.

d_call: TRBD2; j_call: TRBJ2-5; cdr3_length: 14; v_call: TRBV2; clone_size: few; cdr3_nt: TGTGCCAGCAGTGAGACTAGCGGCCAAGAGACCCAGTACTTC; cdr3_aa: CASSETSGQETQYF
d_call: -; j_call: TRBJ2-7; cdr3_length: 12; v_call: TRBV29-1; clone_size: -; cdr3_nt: TGCAGCGCGGCGGACAGCGTTTACGAGCAGTACTTC; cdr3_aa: CSAADSVYEQYF
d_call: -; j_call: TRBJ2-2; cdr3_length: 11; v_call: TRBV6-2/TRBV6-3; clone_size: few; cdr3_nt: TGTGCCAGCAGTTTGCAATGGGAGCTGTTTTTT; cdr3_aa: CASSLQWELFF
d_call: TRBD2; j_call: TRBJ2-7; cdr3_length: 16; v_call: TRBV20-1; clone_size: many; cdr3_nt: TGCAGTGCTTGGTTCCGGGGCCTAGCGGGACCCGACGAGCAGTACTTC; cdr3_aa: CSAWFRGLAGPDEQYF
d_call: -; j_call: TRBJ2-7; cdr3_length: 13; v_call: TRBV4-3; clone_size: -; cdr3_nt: TGCGCCAGCAGCCCGGGTCCCCCGGGCGAGCAGTACTTC; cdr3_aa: CASSPGPPGEQYF
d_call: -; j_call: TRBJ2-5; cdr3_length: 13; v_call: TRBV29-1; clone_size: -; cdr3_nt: TGCAGCGTCAGGGGGGGATTCCAAGAGACCCAGTACTTC; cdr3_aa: CSVRGGFQETQYF
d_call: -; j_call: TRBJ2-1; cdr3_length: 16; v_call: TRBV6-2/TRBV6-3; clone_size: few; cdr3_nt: TGTGCCAGCAGCCTGCTTTATCAGGTCTCCTACAATGAGCAGTTCTTC; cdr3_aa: CASSLLYQVSYNEQFF
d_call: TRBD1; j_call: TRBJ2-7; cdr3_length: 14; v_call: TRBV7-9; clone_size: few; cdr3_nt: TGTGCCAGCAGCTTAAGGGGACAGTCCTACGAGCAGTACTTC; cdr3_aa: CASSLRGQSYEQYF
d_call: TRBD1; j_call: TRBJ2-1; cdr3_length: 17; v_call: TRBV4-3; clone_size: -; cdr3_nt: TGCGCCAGCAGCCAAGGACACGTGAGACAGGGTTACAATGAGCAGTTCTTC; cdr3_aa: CASSQGHVRQGYNEQFF
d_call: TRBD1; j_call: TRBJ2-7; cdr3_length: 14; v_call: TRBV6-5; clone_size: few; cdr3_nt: TGTGCCAGCGGAATACAGGGGGCGGGTTACGAGCAGTACTTC; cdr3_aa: CASGIQGAGYEQYF
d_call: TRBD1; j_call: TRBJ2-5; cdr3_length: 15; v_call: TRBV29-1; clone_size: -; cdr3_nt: TGCAGCGTTGGCCGGACAGGGGGCCGACTTGAGGAGCAGTACTTC; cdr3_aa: CSVGRTGGRLEEQYF
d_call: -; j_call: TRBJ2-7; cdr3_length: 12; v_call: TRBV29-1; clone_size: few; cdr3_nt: TGCAGCGTTCGGGAGTTCTCCTACGAGCAGTACTTC; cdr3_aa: CSVREFSYEQYF
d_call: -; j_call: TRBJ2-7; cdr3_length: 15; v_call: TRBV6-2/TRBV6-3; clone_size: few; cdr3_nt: TGTGCCAGCCGAAGAAGATGGGACCCGACCTCCGAGCAGTACTTC; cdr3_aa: CASRRRWDPTSEQYF
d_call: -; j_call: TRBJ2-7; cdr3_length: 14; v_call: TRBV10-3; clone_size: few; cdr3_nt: TGTGCCATCAGTGAAGTCTTGGTCCCCTACGAGCAGTACTTC; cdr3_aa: CAISEVLVPYEQYF
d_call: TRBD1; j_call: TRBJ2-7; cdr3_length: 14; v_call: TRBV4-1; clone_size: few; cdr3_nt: TGCGCCAGCAATGGAGGGACAGGGGCCTCCGAGCAGTACTTC; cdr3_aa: CASNGGTGASEQYF
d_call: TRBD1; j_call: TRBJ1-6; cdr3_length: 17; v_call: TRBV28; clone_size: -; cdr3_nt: TGTGCCAGCAGTTTATACCCCTGGACAGGGATAAACTCACCCCTCCACTTT; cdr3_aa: CASSLYPWTGINSPLHF
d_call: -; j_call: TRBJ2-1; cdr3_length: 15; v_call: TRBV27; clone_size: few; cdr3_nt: TGTGCCAGCAGTCCTGATTTTAGCTCCTACAATGAGCAGTTCTTC; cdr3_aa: CASSPDFSSYNEQFF
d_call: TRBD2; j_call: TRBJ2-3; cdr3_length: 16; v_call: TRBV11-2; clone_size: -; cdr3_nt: TGTGCCAGCAGACGCACGGCTAGCGGGCTTGCAGATACGCAGTATTTT; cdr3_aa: CASRRTASGLADTQYF
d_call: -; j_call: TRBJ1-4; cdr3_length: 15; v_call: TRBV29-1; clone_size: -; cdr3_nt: TGCAGCGTTGAACAGTCCGTGGGGGCTAATGAAAAACTGTTTTTT; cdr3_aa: CSVEQSVGANEKLFF
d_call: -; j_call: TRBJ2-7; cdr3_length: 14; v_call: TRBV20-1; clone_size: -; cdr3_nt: TGCAGTGCTAGAGATCCGGGGGCCCCCTACGAGCAGTACTTC; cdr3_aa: CSARDPGAPYEQYF
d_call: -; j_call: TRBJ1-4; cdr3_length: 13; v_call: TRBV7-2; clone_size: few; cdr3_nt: TGTGCCAGCAGCTTCATAAACGGGGAAAAACTGTTTTTT; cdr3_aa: CASSFINGEKLFF
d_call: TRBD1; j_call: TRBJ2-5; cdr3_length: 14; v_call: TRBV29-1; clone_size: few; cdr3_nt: TGCAGCGTTGCCGGACAGGGCCCCCAAGAGACCCAGTACTTC; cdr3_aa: CSVAGQGPQETQYF
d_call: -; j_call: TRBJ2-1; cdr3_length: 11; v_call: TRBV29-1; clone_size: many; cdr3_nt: TGCAGCGTTGATGAGGCTAATGAGCAGTTCTTC; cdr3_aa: CSVDEANEQFF
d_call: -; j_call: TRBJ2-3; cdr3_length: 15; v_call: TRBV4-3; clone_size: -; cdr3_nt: TGCGCCAGCAGCCAAGAAGTCGTGGGGGAAGATGCGCAGTATTTT; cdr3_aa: CASSQEVVGEDAQYF
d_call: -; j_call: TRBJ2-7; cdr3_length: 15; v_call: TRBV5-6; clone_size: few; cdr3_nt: TGTGCCAGCAGTATCGGGCTGTACACGTCCTACGAGCAGTACTTC; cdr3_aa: CASSIGLYTSYEQYF
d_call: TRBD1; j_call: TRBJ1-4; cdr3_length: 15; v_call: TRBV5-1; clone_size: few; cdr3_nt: TGCGCCAGTCGACCGACAGGGGGAACTAATGAAAAACTGTTTTTT; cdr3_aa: CASRPTGGTNEKLFF
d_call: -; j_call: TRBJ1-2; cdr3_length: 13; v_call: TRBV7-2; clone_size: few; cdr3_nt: TGTGCCAGCAGCTTAGGAGAGTCCTATGGCTACACCTTC; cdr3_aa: CASSLGESYGYTF
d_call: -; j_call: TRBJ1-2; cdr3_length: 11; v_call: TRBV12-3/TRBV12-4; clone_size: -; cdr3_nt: TGTGCCAGCAGTTTTTTGGAGGTCTACACCTTC; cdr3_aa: CASSFLEVYTF
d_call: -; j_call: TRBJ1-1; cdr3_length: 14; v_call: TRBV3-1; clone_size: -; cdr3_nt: TGTGCCAGCAGCCAAGGGGCCGGGGCCACTGAAGCTTTCTTT; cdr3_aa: CASSQGAGATEAFF
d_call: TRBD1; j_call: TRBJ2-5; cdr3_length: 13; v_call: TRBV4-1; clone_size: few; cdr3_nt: TGCGCCAGCAGCCAAAACAGGGGTGAGACCCAGTACTTC; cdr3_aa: CASSQNRGETQYF